This T cell receptor (beta chain) was sequenced for a study of sequential checkpoint blockade in melanoma. The overall study: Patients were randomized 1:1 to nivolumab-then-ipilimumab or ipilimumab-then-nivolumab first-line. Maintenance nivolumab came after either treatment sequence. DNA from 91 pretreatment tumor samples underwent TCRβ immunosequencing. Study-wide points: About 30 times likelier clinical benefit followed increased tumor T-cell fraction and clonality.

This clone was counted between two and nine times. Its antigen is still unknown. Sequence at one end of the junction differs from germline and may be a read error. There are 16 residues in the CDR3. Germline lookup yields CDR1 MNHGY and CDR2 SAAAGT. The assay was immunoSEQ multiplex PCR, and TCRdb's table has in-frame clones only and misses some. The sample lists under 4,500 clones; about a fifth were seen once. Sample treatment: randomized to nivolumab then ipilimumab (arm A) or the reverse (arm B). Sequencing used tumor tissue (inferred from file names), obtained from a patient given nivolumab and ipilimumab in sequence. The V call is TRBV6-8, the J call TRBJ2-7, with 9 bases matching TRBD2. The origin of this receptor is a human donor with melanoma. In nucleotides, the CDR3 is TGTGCCATCAGTGTTTCTAGCGGGGTGTACTCCTACGAGCAGTACTTC. Amino acids: CAISVSSGVYSYEQYF.